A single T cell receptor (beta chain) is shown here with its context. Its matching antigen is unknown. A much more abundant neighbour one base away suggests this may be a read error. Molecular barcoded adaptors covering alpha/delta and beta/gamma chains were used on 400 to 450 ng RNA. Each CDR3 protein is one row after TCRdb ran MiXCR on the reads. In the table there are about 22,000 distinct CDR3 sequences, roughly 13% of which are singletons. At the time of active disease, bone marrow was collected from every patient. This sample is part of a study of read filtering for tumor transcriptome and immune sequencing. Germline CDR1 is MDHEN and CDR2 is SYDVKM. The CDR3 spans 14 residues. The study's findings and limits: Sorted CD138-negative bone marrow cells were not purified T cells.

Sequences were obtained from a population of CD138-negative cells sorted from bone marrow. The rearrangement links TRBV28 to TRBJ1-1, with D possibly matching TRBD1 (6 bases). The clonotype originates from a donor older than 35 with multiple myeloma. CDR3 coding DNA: TGTGCCAGCGGTTTAGGGGGGATCGGAACTGAAGCTTTCTTT. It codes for CASGLGGIGTEAFF.